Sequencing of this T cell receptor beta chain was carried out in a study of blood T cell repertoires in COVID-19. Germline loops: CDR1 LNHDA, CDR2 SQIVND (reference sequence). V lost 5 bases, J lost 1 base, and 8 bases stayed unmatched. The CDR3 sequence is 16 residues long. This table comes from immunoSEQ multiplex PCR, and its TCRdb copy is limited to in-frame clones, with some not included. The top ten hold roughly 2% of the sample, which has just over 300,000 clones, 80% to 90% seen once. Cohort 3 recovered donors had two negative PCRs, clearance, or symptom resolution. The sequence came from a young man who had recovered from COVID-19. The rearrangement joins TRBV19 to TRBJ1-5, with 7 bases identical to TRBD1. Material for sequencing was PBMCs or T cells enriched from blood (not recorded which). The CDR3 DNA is TGTGCCAGTAGTGAAGACAGGGCATGGAGCAATCAGCCCCAGCATTTT. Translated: CASSEDRAWSNQPQHF.